The clone carrying this TCR beta chain was picked up many times. The target antigen is unknown. TCR beta CDR3 regions were amplified from RNA. First-round RT-PCR targeting the TCR CDR3 was performed with the HTBI primer set. Using its own MiXCR run on the multiplex PCR reads, TCRdb lists one record per CDR3 protein. The data hold approximately 490,000 distinct CDR3 sequences, with 22% observed a single time. The record originates from a study of T cells in Graves' hyperthyroidism and ophthalmopathy. General study points: In blood, most of the thyroid clonotypes expanded above 0.001 were also present. Separating ophthalmopathy from stable hyperthyroidism was achieved by a 13 V-J model.

Any patient presenting with uncontrolled infection, other autoimmune disease, pregnancy or lactation was left out. The sample taken for sequencing was blood. This TCR came from a woman between 65 and 79 years old with Graves' ophthalmopathy.

CDR3: CSARDPAGVYNEQFF. DNA for the CDR3: TGCAGTGCTAGAGACCCAGCGGGAGTGTACAATGAGCAGTTCTTC. The V gene is TRBV20-1, the J gene TRBJ2-1; 8 nucleotides match TRBD2. V gave up 0 bases and J gave up 4 bases; unmatched junction bases: 5. This CDR3 spans 15 amino acids. CDR1 and CDR2 (germline): DFQATT, SNEGSKA (reference sequence).